The 7 T cell receptor beta chains reported below all come from one sample, sequenced in a study of T cells in localized non-small cell lung cancer. The assay was immunoSEQ multiplex PCR, and TCRdb's table has in-frame clones only and misses some. Of fewer than 30,000 clones in the sample, 90% were seen once. Here the sequenced sample was peripheral blood, taken before any cancer treatment. The source of these receptors is a woman aged 35 to 70 with stage I lung adenocarcinoma.

The chain couples TRBV7-2 to TRBJ2-7, with D unclear. CDR1 is SGHTA, CDR2 FQGNSA, per germline. The germline V and J ends were trimmed by 0 bases and 2 bases, with 11 bases remaining between them. This CDR3 has 15 amino acids. The CDR3 region is CASSLALAGTYEQYF. The CDR3 DNA reads TGTGCCAGCAGCTTAGCGCTGGCAGGAACCTACGAGCAGTACTTC.

CDR3 loop: CASSLGGDHGYTF. The CDR3 region has the DNA TGCGCCAGCAGCTTGGGAGGGGATCATGGCTACACCTTC. The chain couples TRBV5-1 to TRBJ1-2; D is perhaps TRBD1 (5 bases). The CDR3 extends over 13 amino acids. Trimming took off 0 bases at V and 6 bases at J, with 9 bases between the two ends. From germline, CDR1 is SGHRS and CDR2 YFSETQ. Full variable domain (missing parts from reference TRBV5-1 and TRBJ1-2): KAGVTQTPRYLIKTRGQQVTLSCSPISGHRSVSWYQQTPGQGLQFLFEYFSETQRNKGNFPGRFSGRQFSNSRSEMNVSTLELGDSALYLCASSLGGDHGYTFGSGTRLTVV.

The chain is built from TRBV7-2 and TRBJ2-1; TRBD2 aligns across 8 bases. CDR1 and CDR2 (germline): SGHTA, FQGNSA. The CDR3 runs 15 residues. Trimming took 2 bases from V and 2 from J; bases not matched to a gene: 2. The CDR3 loop reads CASSLSSGTYNEQFF. The CDR3 bases are TGTGCCAGCAGCTTAAGTAGCGGGACCTACAATGAGCAGTTCTTC.

This chain uses TRBV19 with TRBJ2-1; TRBD1 matches 7 bases. V lost 2 bases, J lost 7 bases, and 11 bases stayed unmatched. There are 16 residues in the CDR3. Per germline, CDR1 LNHDA and CDR2 SQIVND (reference sequence). The CDR3 here is CASSIRRQGVENEQFF. The CDR3 coding sequence is TGTGCCAGTAGTATAAGGCGACAGGGAGTAGAAAATGAGCAGTTCTTC.

V gene TRBV28 combines with J gene TRBJ1-5; D unresolved. Germline V CDR1 and CDR2: MDHEN, SYDVKM. V gave up 6 bases and J gave up 11 bases, with 17 bases separating them. The CDR3 runs 13 residues. The CDR3 region has the DNA TGTGCCAGCAGCCGATTGGGAGGAGGTACCCAGCATTTT. It specifies CASSRLGGGTQHF.

This clone appeared a single time. J is TRBJ2-1 and V is TRBV7-3; the D call may be TRBD1 or TRBD2 (6 bases each). The length of the CDR3 is 13 residues. The V end lost 5 bases, the J end lost 9 bases, and 14 bases lay between the germline ends. CDR1 and CDR2 (germline): SGHTA, FQGTGA. The CDR3 coding sequence is TGTGCCAGCAGCCTTTTCGGGGGCGGTGAGCAGTTCTTC. It codes for CASSLFGGGEQFF. Full variable domain (rest looked up from reference TRBV7-3 and TRBJ2-1): GAGVSQTPSNKVTEKGKYVELRCDPISGHTALYWYRQSLGQGPEFLIYFQGTGAADDSGLPNDRFFAVRPEGSVSTLKIQRTERGDSAVYLCASSLFGGGEQFFGPGTRLTVL.

This sequence joins TRBV2 and TRBJ2-2; D gene ambiguous. Trimming cost V 4 bases and J 1 base, with 4 bases left between them. The CDR3 sequence is 13 residues long. CDR1 SNHLY and CDR2 FYNNEI come from the germline V gene. The CDR3 protein is CASSAVNTGELFF. CDR3 DNA sequence: TGTGCCAGCAGTGCCGTGAACACCGGGGAGCTGTTTTTT.